This TCR beta chain stems from a study of radiation and T cells in renal cell carcinoma. Trimming took off 1 base at V and 2 bases at J, with 11 bases between the two ends. This CDR3 is built from 15 residues. In germline, CDR1 is LNHDA, CDR2 SQIVND (reference sequence). Repertoires were generated with immunoSEQ multiplex PCR, while TCRdb's copy carries only in-frame clones and drops some. The sample carries 15,000 or so clones, less than 65% recorded once. Stated treatment: treatment-naive control, cytoreductive nephrectomy. Clear cell pathology was present in this patient's renal cell carcinoma. The sample consisted of tumor tissue, taken from a patient whose treatment was nephrectomy without radiotherapy. J is TRBJ2-5 and V is TRBV19; D is perhaps TRBD2 (6 bases). The TCR was taken from a man aged 55 to 70 with renal cell carcinoma. This chain's CDR3 is CASSIVGTGQETQYF. As DNA, the CDR3 is TGTGCCAGTAGTATAGTGGGGACTGGACAAGAGACCCAGTACTTC.